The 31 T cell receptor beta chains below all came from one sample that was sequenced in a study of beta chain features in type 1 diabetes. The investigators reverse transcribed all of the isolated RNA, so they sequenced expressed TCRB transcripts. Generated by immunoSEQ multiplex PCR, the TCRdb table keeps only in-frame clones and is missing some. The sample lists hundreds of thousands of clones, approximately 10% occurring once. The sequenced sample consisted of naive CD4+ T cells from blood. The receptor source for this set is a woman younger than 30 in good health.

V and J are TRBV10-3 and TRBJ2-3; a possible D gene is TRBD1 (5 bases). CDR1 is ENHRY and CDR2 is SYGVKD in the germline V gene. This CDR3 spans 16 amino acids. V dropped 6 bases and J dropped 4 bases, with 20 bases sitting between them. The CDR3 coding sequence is TGTGCCATCAGCAAGCAGGGCGTATCCACCCCAGATACGCAGTATTTT. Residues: CAISKQGVSTPDTQYF.

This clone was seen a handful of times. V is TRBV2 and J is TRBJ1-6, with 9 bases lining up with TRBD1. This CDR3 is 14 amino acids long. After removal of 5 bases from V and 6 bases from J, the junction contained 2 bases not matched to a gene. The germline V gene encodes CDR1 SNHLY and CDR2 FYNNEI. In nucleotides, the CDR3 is TGTGCCAGCAGTCGGACAGGGGTTAATTCACCCCTCCACTTT. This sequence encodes CASSRTGVNSPLHF.

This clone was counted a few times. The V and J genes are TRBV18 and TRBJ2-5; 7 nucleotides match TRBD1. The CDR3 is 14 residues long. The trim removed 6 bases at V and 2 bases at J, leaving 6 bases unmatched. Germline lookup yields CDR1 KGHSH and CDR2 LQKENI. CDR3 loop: CASSQSTGQETQYF. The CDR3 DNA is TGTGCCAGCTCCCAATCGACAGGGCAAGAGACCCAGTACTTC.

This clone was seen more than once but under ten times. The CDR3, as DNA: TGTGCCAGTAGTACTACAGGGAGGCGGGAGACCCAGTACTTC. Translation: CASSTTGRRETQYF. This chain uses TRBV19 with TRBJ2-5; D may match TRBD1 or TRBD2 (6 bases each). The CDR3 spans 14 residues. Germline loops: CDR1 LNHDA, CDR2 SQIVND (reference sequence). The V and J ends lost 4 bases and 5 bases respectively, with 14 bases between them.

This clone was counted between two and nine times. This chain's CDR3 is CASTSGAVNEQFF. The CDR3 DNA reads as TGTGCCAGCACTAGCGGGGCGGTCAATGAGCAGTTCTTC. The V call is TRBV2, the J call TRBJ2-1; 9 bases fit TRBD2. V trimming: 7 bases; J trimming: 6 bases; junction bases outside the gene matches: 4. The CDR3 loop spans 13 amino acids. The germline gives CDR1 SNHLY, CDR2 FYNNEI. The entire variable domain, with the rest obtained from reference TRBV2 and TRBJ2-1, is as follows: EPEVTQTPSHQVTQMGQEVILRCVPISNHLYFYWYRQILGQKVEFLVSFYNNEISEKSEIFDDQFSVERPDGSNFTLKIRSTKLEDSAMYFCASTSGAVNEQFFGPGTRLTVL.

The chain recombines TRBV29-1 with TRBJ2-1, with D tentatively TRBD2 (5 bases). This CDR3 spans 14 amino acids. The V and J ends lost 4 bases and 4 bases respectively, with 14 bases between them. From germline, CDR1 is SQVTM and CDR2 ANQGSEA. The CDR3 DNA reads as TGCAGCGTTGTGCGGGTGGGCACTTACAATGAGCAGTTCTTC. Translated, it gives CSVVRVGTYNEQFF.

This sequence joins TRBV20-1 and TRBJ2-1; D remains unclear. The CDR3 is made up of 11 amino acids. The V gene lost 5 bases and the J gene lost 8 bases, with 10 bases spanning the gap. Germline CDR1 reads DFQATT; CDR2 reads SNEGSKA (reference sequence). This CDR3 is CSAEDFDEQFF. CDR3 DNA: TGCAGTGCTGAGGATTTCGATGAGCAGTTCTTC.

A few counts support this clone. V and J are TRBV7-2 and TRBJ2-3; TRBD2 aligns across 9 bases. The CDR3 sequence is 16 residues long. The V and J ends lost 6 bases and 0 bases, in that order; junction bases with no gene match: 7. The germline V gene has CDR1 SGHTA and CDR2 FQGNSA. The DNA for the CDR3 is TGTGCCAGCAGGAAAACTAGCGGGCTCAGCACAGATACGCAGTATTTT. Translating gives CASRKTSGLSTDTQYF. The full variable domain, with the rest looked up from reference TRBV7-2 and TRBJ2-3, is GAGVSQSPSNKVTEKGKDVELRCDPISGHTALYWYRQSLGQGLEFLIYFQGNSAPDKSGLPSDRFSAERTGGSVSTLTIQRTQQEDSAVYLCASRKTSGLSTDTQYFGPGTRLTVL.

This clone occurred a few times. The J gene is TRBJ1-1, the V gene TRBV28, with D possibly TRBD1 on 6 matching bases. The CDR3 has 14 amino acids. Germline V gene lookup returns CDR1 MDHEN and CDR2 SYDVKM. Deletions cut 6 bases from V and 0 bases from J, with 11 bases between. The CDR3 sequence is CASSLDSLNTEAFF. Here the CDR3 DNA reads TGTGCCAGCAGCTTGGACAGCTTGAACACTGAAGCTTTCTTT. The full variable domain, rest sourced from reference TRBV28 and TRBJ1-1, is DVKVTQSSRYLVKRTGEKVFLECVQDMDHENMFWYRQDPGLGLRLIYFSYDVKMKEKGDIPEGYSVSREKKERFSLILESASTNQTSMYLCASSLDSLNTEAFFGQGTRLTVV.

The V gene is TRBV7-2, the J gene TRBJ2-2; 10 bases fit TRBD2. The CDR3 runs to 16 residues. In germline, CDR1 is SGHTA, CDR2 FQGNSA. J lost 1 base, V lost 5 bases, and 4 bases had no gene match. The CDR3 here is CASSPRTSGNTGELFF. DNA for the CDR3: TGTGCCAGCAGCCCAAGGACTAGCGGGAACACCGGGGAGCTGTTTTTT.

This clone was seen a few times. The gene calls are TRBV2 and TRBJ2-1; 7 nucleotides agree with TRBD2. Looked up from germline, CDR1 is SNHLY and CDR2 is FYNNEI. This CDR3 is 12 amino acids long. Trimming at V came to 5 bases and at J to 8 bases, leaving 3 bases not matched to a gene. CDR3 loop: CASSLTSYEQFF. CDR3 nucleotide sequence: TGTGCCAGCAGTCTGACTAGCTATGAGCAGTTCTTC.

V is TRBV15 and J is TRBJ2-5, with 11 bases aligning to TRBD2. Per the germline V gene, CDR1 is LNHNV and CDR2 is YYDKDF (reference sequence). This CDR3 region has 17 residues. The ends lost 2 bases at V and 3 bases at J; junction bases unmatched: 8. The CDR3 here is CATSRHSGTSGEETQYF. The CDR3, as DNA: TGTGCCACCAGCAGACATTCCGGGACTAGCGGTGAAGAGACCCAGTACTTC.

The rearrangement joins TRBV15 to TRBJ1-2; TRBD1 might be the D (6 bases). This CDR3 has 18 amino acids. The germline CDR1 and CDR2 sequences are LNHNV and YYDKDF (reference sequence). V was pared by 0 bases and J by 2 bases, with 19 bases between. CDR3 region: CATSRDLWPAGANYGYTF. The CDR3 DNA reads TGTGCCACCAGCAGAGATCTCTGGCCGGCGGGGGCGAACTATGGCTACACCTTC.

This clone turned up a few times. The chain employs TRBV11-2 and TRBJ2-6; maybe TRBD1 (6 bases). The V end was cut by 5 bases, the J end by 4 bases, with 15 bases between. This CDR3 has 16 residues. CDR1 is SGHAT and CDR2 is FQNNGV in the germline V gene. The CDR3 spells CASSRISGVGANVLTF. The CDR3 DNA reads TGTGCCAGCAGCCGTATATCAGGGGTCGGGGCCAACGTCCTGACTTTC.

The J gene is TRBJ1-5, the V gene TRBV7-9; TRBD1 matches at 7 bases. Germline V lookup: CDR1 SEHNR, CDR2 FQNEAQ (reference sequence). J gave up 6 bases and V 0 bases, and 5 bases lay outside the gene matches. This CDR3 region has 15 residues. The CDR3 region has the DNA TGTGCCAGCAGCTTAGCCGGGAGGGGGCCTCAGCCCCAGCATTTT. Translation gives CASSLAGRGPQPQHF. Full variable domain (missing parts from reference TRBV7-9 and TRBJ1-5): DTGVSQNPRHKITKRGQNVTFRCDPISEHNRLYWYRQTLGQGPEFLTYFQNEAQLEKSRLLSDRFSAERPKGSFSTLEIQRTEQGDSAMYLCASSLAGRGPQPQHFGDGTRLSIL.

CDR3 in DNA: TGCGCCAGCAGTCAAATCAGCAACCCCTCCTACGAGCAGTACGTC. It is translated as CASSQISNPSYEQYV. V and J are TRBV23-1 and TRBJ2-7; no firm D call. TRBV23-1 belongs to the ORF category, with a function that is uncertain. The CDR3 length is 15 residues. Trimming cost V 2 bases and J 0 bases, with 11 bases left between them.

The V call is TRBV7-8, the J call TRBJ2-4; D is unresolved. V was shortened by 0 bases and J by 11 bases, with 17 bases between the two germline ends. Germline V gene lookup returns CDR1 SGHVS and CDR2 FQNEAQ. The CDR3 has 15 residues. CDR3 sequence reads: CASSLALGSPRFQYF. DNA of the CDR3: TGTGCCAGCAGCTTAGCGTTGGGGTCCCCACGATTTCAGTACTTC.

CDR3 region: CASSQDINNEQFF. The CDR3 DNA is TGTGCCAGCAGCCAAGATATAAACAATGAGCAGTTCTTC. The genes are TRBV14 and TRBJ2-1; D ambiguous. This CDR3 is 13 amino acids long. The V end was cut by 0 bases, the J end by 5 bases, with 5 bases between. The germline V gene has CDR1 SGHDN and CDR2 FVKESK.

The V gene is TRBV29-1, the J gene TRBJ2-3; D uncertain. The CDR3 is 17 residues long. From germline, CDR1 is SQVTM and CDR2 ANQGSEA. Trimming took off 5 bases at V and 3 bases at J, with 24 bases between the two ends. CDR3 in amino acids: CSVFSPSTLNGTDTQYF. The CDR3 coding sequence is TGCAGCGTTTTCTCGCCCAGTACTTTAAACGGGACAGATACGCAGTATTTT.

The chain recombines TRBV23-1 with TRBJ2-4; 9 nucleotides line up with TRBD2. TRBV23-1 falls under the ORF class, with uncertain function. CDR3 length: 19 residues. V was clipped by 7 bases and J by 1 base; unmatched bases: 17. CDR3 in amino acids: CASINSSGRRRQAKNIQYF. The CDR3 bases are TGCGCCAGCATAAATTCCAGCGGGAGGAGACGCCAGGCCAAAAACATTCAGTACTTC.

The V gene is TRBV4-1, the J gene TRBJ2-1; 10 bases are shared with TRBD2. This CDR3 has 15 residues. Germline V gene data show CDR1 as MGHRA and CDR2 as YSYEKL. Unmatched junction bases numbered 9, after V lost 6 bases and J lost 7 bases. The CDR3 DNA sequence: TGCGCCAGCAGAGGGAACAGCGGGGGGGCAAATGAGCAGTTCTTC. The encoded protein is CASRGNSGGANEQFF.

The CDR3 loop reads CAISTDMQETQYF. The CDR3 nucleotides read TGTGCCATCAGCACAGATATGCAAGAGACCCAGTACTTC. The V call is TRBV10-3, the J call TRBJ2-5; no definite D call. The germline CDR1 and CDR2 sequences are ENHRY and SYGVKD. Trimming shortened V by 6 bases and J by 2 bases, and 10 bases separated the two germline ends. The CDR3 sequence is 13 residues long.

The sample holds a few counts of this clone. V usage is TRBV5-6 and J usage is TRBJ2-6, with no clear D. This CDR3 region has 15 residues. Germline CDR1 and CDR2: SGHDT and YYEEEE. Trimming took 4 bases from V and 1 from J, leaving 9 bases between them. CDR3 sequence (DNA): TGTGCCAGCAGCGTCGGTATGTCTGGGGCCAACGTCCTGACTTTC. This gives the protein CASSVGMSGANVLTF.

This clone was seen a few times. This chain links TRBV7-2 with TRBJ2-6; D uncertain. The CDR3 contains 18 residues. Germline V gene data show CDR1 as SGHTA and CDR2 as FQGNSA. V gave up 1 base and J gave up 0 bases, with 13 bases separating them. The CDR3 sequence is CASSLVPFRSSGANVLTF. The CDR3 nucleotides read TGTGCCAGCAGCTTAGTCCCCTTCCGGAGCTCTGGGGCCAACGTCCTGACTTTC.

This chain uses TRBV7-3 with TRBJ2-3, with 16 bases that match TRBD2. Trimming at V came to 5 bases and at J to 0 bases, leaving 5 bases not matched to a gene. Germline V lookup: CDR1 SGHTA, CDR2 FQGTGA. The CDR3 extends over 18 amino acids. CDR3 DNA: TGTGCCAGCAGCCCCGGGACTAGCGGGGGGGACAGCACAGATACGCAGTATTTT. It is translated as CASSPGTSGGDSTDTQYF.

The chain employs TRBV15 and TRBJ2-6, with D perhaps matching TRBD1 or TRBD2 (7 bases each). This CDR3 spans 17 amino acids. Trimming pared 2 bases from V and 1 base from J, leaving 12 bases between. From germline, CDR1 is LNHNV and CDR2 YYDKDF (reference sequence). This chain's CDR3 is CATSRHQGGSGANVLTF. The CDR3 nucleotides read TGTGCCACCAGCAGACACCAGGGGGGGTCTGGGGCCAACGTCCTGACTTTC.

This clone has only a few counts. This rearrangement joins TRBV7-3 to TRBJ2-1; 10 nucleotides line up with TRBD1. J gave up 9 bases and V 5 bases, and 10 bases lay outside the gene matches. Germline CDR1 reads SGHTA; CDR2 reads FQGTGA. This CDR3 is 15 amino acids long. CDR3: CASSPKDRGQFEQFF. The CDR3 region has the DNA TGTGCCAGCAGCCCAAAAGACAGGGGGCAGTTTGAGCAGTTCTTC. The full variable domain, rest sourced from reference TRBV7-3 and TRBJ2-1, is GAGVSQTPSNKVTEKGKYVELRCDPISGHTALYWYRQSLGQGPEFLIYFQGTGAADDSGLPNDRFFAVRPEGSVSTLKIQRTERGDSAVYLCASSPKDRGQFEQFFGPGTRLTVL.

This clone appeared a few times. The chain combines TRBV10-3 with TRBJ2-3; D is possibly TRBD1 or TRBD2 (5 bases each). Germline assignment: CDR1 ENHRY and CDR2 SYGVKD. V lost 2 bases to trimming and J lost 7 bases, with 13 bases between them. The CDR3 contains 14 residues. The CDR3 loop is CAISEGTGLNTQYF. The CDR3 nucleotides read TGTGCCATCAGTGAGGGAACGGGGCTGAATACGCAGTATTTT.

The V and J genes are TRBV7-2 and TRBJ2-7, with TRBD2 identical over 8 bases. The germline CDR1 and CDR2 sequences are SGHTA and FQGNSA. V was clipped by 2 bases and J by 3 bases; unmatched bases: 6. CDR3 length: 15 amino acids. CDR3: CASSLRVAGNYEQYF. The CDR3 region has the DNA TGTGCCAGCAGCTTAAGGGTAGCGGGAAACTACGAGCAGTACTTC. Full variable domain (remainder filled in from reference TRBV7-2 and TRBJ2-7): GAGVSQSPSNKVTEKGKDVELRCDPISGHTALYWYRQSLGQGLEFLIYFQGNSAPDKSGLPSDRFSAERTGGSVSTLTIQRTQQEDSAVYLCASSLRVAGNYEQYFGPGTRLTVT.

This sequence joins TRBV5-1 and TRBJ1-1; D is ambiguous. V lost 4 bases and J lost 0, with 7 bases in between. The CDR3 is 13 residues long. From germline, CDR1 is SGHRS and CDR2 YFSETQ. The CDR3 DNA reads TGCGCCAGCAGCCCCCGATTGAACACTGAAGCTTTCTTT. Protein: CASSPRLNTEAFF.

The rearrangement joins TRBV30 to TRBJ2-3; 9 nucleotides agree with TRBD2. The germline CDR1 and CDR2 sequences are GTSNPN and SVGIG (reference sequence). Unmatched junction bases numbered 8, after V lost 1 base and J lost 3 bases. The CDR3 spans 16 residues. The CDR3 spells CAWSAGSGRTTDTQYF. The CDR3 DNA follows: TGTGCCTGGAGTGCTGGTAGCGGGAGAACAACAGATACGCAGTATTTT. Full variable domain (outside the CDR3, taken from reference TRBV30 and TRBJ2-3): SQTIHQWPATLVQPVGSPLSLECTVEGTSNPNLYWYRQAAGRGLQLLFYSVGIGQISSEVPQNLSASRPQDRQFILSSKKLLLSDSGFYLCAWSAGSGRTTDTQYFGPGTRLTVL.